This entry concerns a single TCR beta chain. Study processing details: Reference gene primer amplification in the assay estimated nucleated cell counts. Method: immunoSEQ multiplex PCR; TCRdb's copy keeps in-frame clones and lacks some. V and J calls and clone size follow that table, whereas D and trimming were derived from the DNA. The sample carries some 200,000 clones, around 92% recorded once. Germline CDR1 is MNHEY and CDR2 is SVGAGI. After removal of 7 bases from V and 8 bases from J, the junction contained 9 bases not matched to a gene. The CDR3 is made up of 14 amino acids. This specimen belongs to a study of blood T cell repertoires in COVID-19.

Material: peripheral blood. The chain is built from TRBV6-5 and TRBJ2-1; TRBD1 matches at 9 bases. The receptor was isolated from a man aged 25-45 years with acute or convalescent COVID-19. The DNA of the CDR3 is TGTGCCAGCAACGACAGGGGGACATTGGATGAGCAGTTCTTC. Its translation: CASNDRGTLDEQFF.